These 20 T cell receptor beta chains share one sample of origin, sequenced in a study of T cell responses to AZD1222 COVID-19 vaccine. Data came from immunoSEQ multiplex PCR; TCRdb stores just in-frame clones and leaves some out. Of under 250,000 clones in the sample, approximately 94% were seen once. The material was peripheral blood, obtained on day 0 of MenACWY control vaccination. The receptors derive from an adult in good health.

The V and J genes are TRBV3-1 (or the pseudogene TRBV3-2) and TRBJ1-2; no clear D. Trimming removed 4 bases at V and 2 bases at J, with 11 bases between. CDR3 length: 14 amino acids. CDR1 is LGHDT and CDR2 is YNNKEL in the germline V gene (reference sequence). The chain's CDR3 is CASSRVGINYGYTF. The DNA of the CDR3 is TGTGCCAGCAGCCGGGTGGGTATCAACTATGGCTACACCTTC.

V and J are TRBV12-5 and TRBJ2-5, with 13 bases that match TRBD2. The CDR3 extends over 16 amino acids. The ends lost 1 base at V and 4 bases at J; junction bases unmatched: 3. CDR1 is LGHNT and CDR2 is FRNRAP in the germline V gene. The CDR3 nucleotides read TGTGCTAGTGGTTTGGGGGGACTAGCGGGGCGAGAGACCCAGTACTTC. This sequence encodes CASGLGGLAGRETQYF.

This chain uses TRBV5-8 with TRBJ2-5, with 11 positions matching TRBD2. V shed 4 bases and J 4 bases; nucleotides not matched to a gene: 6. The CDR3 contains 15 residues. Germline V gene data show CDR1 as SGHTS and CDR2 as YDEGEE. CDR3 sequence: CASSGGTSGGETQYF. The CDR3 DNA sequence: TGTGCCAGCAGCGGGGGGACTAGCGGTGGAGAGACCCAGTACTTC.

V gene TRBV14 combines with J gene TRBJ2-3, with D unclear. V lost 0 bases, J lost 2 bases, and 15 bases lay in between. The germline gives CDR1 SGHDN, CDR2 FVKESK. The CDR3 consists of 17 residues. CDR3 region: CASSQDAPGAVTDTQYF. The CDR3 nucleotides are TGTGCCAGCAGCCAAGATGCGCCAGGTGCAGTCACAGATACGCAGTATTTT.

This clone appeared a single time. The chain couples TRBV5-4 to TRBJ1-1, with D tentatively TRBD1 (6 bases). Germline CDR1 is SGHNT and CDR2 is YYREEE (reference sequence). V was shortened by 6 bases and J by 6 bases, with 15 bases between the two germline ends. The CDR3 runs 13 residues. The CDR3 here is CASKGSGASEAFF. Here the CDR3 DNA reads TGTGCCAGCAAAGGGTCGGGGGCCTCTGAAGCTTTCTTT. The variable domain in full, with the rest retrieved from reference TRBV5-4 and TRBJ1-1, is ETGVTQSPTHLIKTRGQQVTLRCSSQSGHNTVSWYQQALGQGPQFIFQYYREEENGRGNFPPRFSGLQFPNYSSELNVNALELDDSALYLCASKGSGASEAFFGQGTRLTVV.

This clone appeared once. V is TRBV6-5 and J is TRBJ1-4; D remains ambiguous. This CDR3 contains 16 residues. CDR1 and CDR2 (germline): MNHEY, SVGAGI. Between the trimmed V and J ends, which lost 6 bases and 0 bases, there was a span of 14 bases. The CDR3 reads CASSYGPPATNEKLFF. For the CDR3, the DNA is TGTGCCAGCAGCTACGGACCGCCGGCAACTAATGAAAAACTGTTTTTT.

The V call is TRBV9, the J call TRBJ1-6; 8 bases fit TRBD1. CDR1 SGDLS and CDR2 YYNGEE come from the germline V gene. Trimming cost V 0 bases and J 6 bases; bases outside gene matches: 5. CDR3 size: 16 residues. CDR3: CASSVAAGGANSPLHF. The CDR3, as DNA: TGTGCCAGCAGCGTAGCGGCAGGGGGCGCTAATTCACCCCTCCACTTT. Filled out from reference TRBV9 and TRBJ1-6, the complete variable domain reads DSGVTQTPKHLITATGQRVTLRCSPRSGDLSVYWYQQSLDQGLQFLIQYYNGEERAKGNILERFSAQQFPDLHSELNLSSLELGDSALYFCASSVAAGGANSPLHFGNGTRLTVT.

This clone was seen just once. This sequence joins TRBV18 and TRBJ1-2; TRBD1 agrees at 8 bases. Germline V gene data show CDR1 as KGHSH and CDR2 as LQKENI. Unmatched junction bases numbered 10, after V lost 4 bases and J lost 12 bases. CDR3 length equals 13 residues. The CDR3 region has the DNA TGTGCCAGCTCACGGGATGCCGGGACAGGTCACACCTTC. This codes for CASSRDAGTGHTF.

This sequence joins TRBV19 and TRBJ1-5; no definite D call. Trimming cost V 4 bases and J 1 base, with 5 bases left between them. The CDR3 covers 13 residues. Germline CDR1 is LNHDA and CDR2 is SQIVND (reference sequence). The CDR3: CASSTDSNQPQHF. The CDR3 DNA reads TGTGCCAGTAGTACGGACAGCAATCAGCCCCAGCATTTT.

Here the CDR3 DNA reads TGCAGCGTTCGAACGGTCTCTGGAAACACCATATATTTT. This codes for CSVRTVSGNTIYF. The J gene is TRBJ1-3, the V gene TRBV29-1, with D unclear. Germline CDR1 reads SQVTM; CDR2 reads ANQGSEA. Trimming took off 5 bases at V and 0 bases at J, with 8 bases between the two ends. The CDR3 consists of 13 residues.

The chain carries TRBV19 and TRBJ1-3; D not resolved. Germline V CDR1 and CDR2: LNHDA, SQIVND (reference sequence). This CDR3 has 18 amino acids. Between the trimmed V and J ends, which lost 1 base and 3 bases, there was a span of 19 bases. The CDR3 DNA reads TGTGCCAGTAGTATAGCACTCCTATCCGGGCCAAGTGGAAACACCATATATTTT. Translated: CASSIALLSGPSGNTIYF.

The rearrangement links TRBV9 to TRBJ2-1, with 9 bases fitting TRBD2. Germline V gene data show CDR1 as SGDLS and CDR2 as YYNGEE. Trimming at V came to 2 bases and at J to 0 bases, leaving 3 bases not matched to a gene. The CDR3 consists of 16 residues. CDR3 sequence (DNA): TGTGCCAGCAGCGTGTCGACTAGCGGCTCCTACAATGAGCAGTTCTTC. Encoded protein: CASSVSTSGSYNEQFF. The entire variable domain, with the rest obtained from reference TRBV9 and TRBJ2-1, is as follows: DSGVTQTPKHLITATGQRVTLRCSPRSGDLSVYWYQQSLDQGLQFLIQYYNGEERAKGNILERFSAQQFPDLHSELNLSSLELGDSALYFCASSVSTSGSYNEQFFGPGTRLTVL.

The chain combines TRBV10-2 with TRBJ1-1; the D gene is possibly TRBD1 (5 bases). CDR3 length: 13 residues. Trimming removed 6 bases at V and 8 bases at J, with 16 bases between. Germline values: CDR1 WSHSY, CDR2 SAAADI. CDR3 in DNA: TGCGCCAGCAGCCCGTCGGCGGGGCCCGAAGCTTTCTTT. Amino acids: CASSPSAGPEAFF.

This chain links TRBV30 with TRBJ1-5, with D perhaps TRBD1 (6 bases). Germline CDR1 GTSNPN, CDR2 SVGIG (reference sequence). This CDR3 is 14 amino acids long. Between the trimmed V and J ends, which lost 0 bases and 1 base, there was a span of 7 bases. CDR3 region: CAWSVRGSNQPQHF. DNA of the CDR3: TGTGCCTGGAGTGTCAGGGGAAGCAATCAGCCCCAGCATTTT.

The rearrangement links TRBV4-1 to TRBJ1-5; a weak D match, TRBD1 (6 bases). Germline CDR1 and CDR2: MGHRA and YSYEKL. The CDR3 loop spans 15 amino acids. The V and J ends lost 4 bases and 2 bases respectively, with 12 bases between them. The CDR3 sequence is CASSLTGAGNQPQHF. The CDR3 region has the DNA TGCGCCAGCAGCCTCACGGGGGCCGGCAATCAGCCCCAGCATTTT.

This chain links TRBV9 with TRBJ2-5, with 8 bases that match TRBD2. CDR3 length equals 13 residues. V lost 2 bases and J lost 4; bases outside the gene matches: 1. Germline CDR1 reads SGDLS; CDR2 reads YYNGEE. CDR3 coding DNA: TGTGCCAGCAGCGTGAGCGGGGGAGAGACCCAGTACTTC. Protein: CASSVSGGETQYF.

The chain combines TRBV10-3 with TRBJ1-1; no definite D call. V was pared by 0 bases and J by 1 base, with 6 bases between. CDR1 is ENHRY, CDR2 SYGVKD, per germline. The CDR3 extends over 14 amino acids. The CDR3 sequence: CAISESLGNTEAFF. The CDR3 DNA is TGTGCCATCAGTGAGTCGTTGGGGAACACTGAAGCTTTCTTT.

This chain connects TRBV7-9 to TRBJ1-4, with TRBD1 as a possible D gene (6 bases). V was trimmed by 4 bases and J by 4 bases, leaving 19 bases between them. The CDR3 contains 17 residues. The germline V gene has CDR1 SEHNR and CDR2 FQNEAQ (reference sequence). Here the CDR3 reads CASSSTRGGQINEKLFF. The CDR3, as DNA: TGTGCCAGCAGCTCGACGCGGGGAGGACAGATTAATGAAAAACTGTTTTTT.

This sequence joins TRBV5-1 and TRBJ2-6; no clear D. This CDR3 region has 15 residues. Trimming removed 0 bases from V and 2 bases from J, with 6 bases in between. The germline V gene encodes CDR1 SGHRS and CDR2 YFSETQ. The CDR3 nucleotides read TGCGCCAGCAGCTTGGAGTTCACTGGGGCCAACGTCCTGACTTTC. Residues: CASSLEFTGANVLTF.

This chain connects TRBV27 to TRBJ1-2, with 8 bases that match TRBD1. This CDR3 is built from 12 residues. Unmatched junction bases numbered 3, after V lost 5 bases and J lost 7 bases. Germline V gives CDR1 MNHEY, CDR2 SMNVEV (reference sequence). The CDR3 sequence: CASSDRGRGYTF. The CDR3 DNA reads as TGTGCCAGCAGTGACAGGGGACGTGGCTACACCTTC.